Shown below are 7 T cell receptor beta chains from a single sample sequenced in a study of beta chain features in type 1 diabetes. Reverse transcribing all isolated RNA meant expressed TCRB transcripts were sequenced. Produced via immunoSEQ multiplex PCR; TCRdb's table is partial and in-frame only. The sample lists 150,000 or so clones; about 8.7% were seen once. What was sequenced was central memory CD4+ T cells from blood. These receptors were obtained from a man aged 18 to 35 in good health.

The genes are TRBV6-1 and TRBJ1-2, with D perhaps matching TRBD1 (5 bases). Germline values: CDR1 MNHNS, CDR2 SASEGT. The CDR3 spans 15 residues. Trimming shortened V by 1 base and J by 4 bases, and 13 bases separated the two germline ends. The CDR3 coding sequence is TGTGCCAGCAGTGAAGGCCAGGGAGGGGCCTATGGCTACACCTTC. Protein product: CASSEGQGGAYGYTF.

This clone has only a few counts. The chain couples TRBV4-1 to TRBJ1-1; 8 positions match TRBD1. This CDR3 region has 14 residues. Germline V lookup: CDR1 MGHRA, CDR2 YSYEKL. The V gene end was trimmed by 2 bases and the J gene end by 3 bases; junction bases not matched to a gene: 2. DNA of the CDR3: TGCGCCAGCAGCCAAACAGGGGGTTACACTGAAGCTTTCTTT. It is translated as CASSQTGGYTEAFF.

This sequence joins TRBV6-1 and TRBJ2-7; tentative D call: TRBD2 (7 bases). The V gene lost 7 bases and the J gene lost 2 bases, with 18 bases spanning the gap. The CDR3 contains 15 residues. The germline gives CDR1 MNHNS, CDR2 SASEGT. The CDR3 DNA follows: TGTGCCAGCACCAGTGGGGGGGCTGCGGCCTACGAGCAGTACTTC. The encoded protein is CASTSGGAAAYEQYF.

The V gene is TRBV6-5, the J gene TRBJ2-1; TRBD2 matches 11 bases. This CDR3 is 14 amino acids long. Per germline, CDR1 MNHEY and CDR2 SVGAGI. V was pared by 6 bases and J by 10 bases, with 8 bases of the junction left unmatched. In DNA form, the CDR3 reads TGTGCCAGCAGCCCGGGACTAGCGGCGGGCGAGCAGTTCTTC. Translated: CASSPGLAAGEQFF.

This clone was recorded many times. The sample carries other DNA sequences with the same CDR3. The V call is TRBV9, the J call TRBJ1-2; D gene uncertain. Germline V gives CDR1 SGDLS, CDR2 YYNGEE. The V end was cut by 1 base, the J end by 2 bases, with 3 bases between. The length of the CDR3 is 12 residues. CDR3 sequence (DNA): TGTGCCAGCAGCGTACAGAACTATGGCTACACCTTC. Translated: CASSVQNYGYTF.

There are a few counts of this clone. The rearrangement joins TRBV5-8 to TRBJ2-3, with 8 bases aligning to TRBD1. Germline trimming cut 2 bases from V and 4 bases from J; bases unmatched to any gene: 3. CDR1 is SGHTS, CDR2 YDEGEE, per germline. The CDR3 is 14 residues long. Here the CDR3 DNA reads TGTGCCAGCAGCTTAGGGGACAGGCCAGATACGCAGTATTTT. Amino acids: CASSLGDRPDTQYF.

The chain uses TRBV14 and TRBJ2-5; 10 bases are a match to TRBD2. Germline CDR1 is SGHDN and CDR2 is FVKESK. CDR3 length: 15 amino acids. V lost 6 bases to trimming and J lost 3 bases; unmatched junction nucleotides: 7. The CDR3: CASSPILAGKETQYF. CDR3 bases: TGTGCCAGCAGTCCCATACTAGCGGGGAAAGAGACCCAGTACTTC. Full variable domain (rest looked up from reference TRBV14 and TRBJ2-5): EAGVTQFPSHSVIEKGQTVTLRCDPISGHDNLYWYRRVMGKEIKFLLHFVKESKQDESGMPNNRFLAERTGGTYSTLKVQPAELEDSGVYFCASSPILAGKETQYFGPGTRLLVL.